The clone carrying this TCR beta chain was recorded once. Its matching antigen is unknown. Semi-nested PCR with Nested Universal Primer A followed constant-region reverse priming of full-length variable regions. MiXCR was run by TCRdb on the 5' RACE reads, yielding one entry per CDR3 protein. The repertoire holds about 54,000 distinct CDR3 sequences, with approximately 17% as singletons. J lost 5 bases, V lost 0 bases, and 3 bases had no gene match. The CDR3 consists of 14 residues. Germline CDR1 SGDLS, CDR2 YYNGEE. CD25-based Treg depletion was applied to purified naive CD4+ T cells. Whole-study results and caveats: The larger cohort examined one V-J beta rearrangement, not whole repertoires. Tumor memory CD4+ T cell TCR gene usage was found to cluster with blood and lymph node memory CD4+ cells and with lymph node naive CD4+ cells.

The chain employs TRBV9 and TRBJ2-5, with 8 positions matching TRBD1. The origin of this receptor is a female donor with breast cancer. The sequenced material came from naive CD4+ T cells sorted from blood. Regarding subset: naive CD4+ T cells, CD4+CD45RA+CD25-. In DNA, the CDR3 is TGTGCCAGCAGCGTAGCAGGGGGCGGGGAGACCCAGTACTTC. Its protein is CASSVAGGGETQYF.